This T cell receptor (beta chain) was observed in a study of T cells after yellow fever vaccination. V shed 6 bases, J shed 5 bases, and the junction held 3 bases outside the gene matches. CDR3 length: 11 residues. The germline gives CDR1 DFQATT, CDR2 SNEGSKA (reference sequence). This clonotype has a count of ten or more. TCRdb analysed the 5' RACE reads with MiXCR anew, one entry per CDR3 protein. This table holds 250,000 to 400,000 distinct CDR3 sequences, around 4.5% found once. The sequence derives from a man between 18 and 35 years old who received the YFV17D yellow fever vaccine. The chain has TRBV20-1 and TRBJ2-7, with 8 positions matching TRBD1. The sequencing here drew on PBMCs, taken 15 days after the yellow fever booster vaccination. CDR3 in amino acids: CSAQGDDEQYF. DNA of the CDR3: TGCAGTGCACAGGGGGATGACGAGCAGTACTTC.